This TCR beta chain was captured by sequencing in a study of T cell responses to AZD1222 COVID-19 vaccine. Using immunoSEQ multiplex PCR, the repertoire was profiled, and TCRdb retains in-frame clones only, with some absent. The sample comprises about 150,000 clones, around 91% of which are singletons, and less than 6.5% rests with the top ten. This CDR3 has 14 residues. Trimming took 0 bases from V and 4 from J; bases not matched to a gene: 0. The germline CDR1 and CDR2 sequences are KGHSH and LQKENI. Sample: peripheral blood, taken 28 days after the second AZD1222 dose. The J gene is TRBJ2-3, the V gene TRBV18; 8 bases match TRBD2. The sequence was obtained from an adult who received the AZD1222 COVID-19 vaccine. DNA for the CDR3: TGTGCCAGCTCACCACCAGCGGGAGCAGATACGCAGTATTTT. Its translation: CASSPPAGADTQYF.